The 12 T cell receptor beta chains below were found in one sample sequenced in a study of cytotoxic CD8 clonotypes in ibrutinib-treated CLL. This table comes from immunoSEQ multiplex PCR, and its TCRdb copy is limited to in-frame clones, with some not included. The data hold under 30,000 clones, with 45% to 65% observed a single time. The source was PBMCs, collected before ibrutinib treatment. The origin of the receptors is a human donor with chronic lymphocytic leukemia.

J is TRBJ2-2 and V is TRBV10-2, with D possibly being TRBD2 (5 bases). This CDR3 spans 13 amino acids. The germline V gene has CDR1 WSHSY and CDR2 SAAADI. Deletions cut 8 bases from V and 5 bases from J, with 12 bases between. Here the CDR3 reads CASHPSPTGELFF. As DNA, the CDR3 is TGCGCCAGCCACCCTAGCCCGACCGGGGAGCTGTTTTTT.

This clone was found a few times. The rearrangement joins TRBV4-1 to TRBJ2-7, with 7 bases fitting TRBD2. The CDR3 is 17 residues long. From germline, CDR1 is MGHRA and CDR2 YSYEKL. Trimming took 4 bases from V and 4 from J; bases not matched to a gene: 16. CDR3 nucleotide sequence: TGCGCCAGCAGCCGCGATCTGAGGACTAGGCTTGGGTACGAGCAGTACTTC. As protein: CASSRDLRTRLGYEQYF.

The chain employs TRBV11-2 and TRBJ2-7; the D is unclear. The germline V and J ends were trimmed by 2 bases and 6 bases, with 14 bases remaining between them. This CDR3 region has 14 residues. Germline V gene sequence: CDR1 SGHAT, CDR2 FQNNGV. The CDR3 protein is CASSLTVWAAEQYF. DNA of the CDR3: TGTGCCAGCAGCTTAACGGTTTGGGCGGCCGAGCAGTACTTC. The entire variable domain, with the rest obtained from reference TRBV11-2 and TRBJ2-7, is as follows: EAGVAQSPRYKIIEKRQSVAFWCNPISGHATLYWYQQILGQGPKLLIQFQNNGVVDDSQLPKDRFSAERLKGVDSTLKIQPAKLEDSAVYLCASSLTVWAAEQYFGPGTRLTVT.

Here the CDR3 DNA reads TGTGCCAGCAGCGACCACTTGCCGGGGGGCCCGCGAACGGAGACCCAGTACTTC. Amino acid sequence: CASSDHLPGGPRTETQYF. The V call is TRBV9, the J call TRBJ2-5, with TRBD2 as a possible D gene (7 bases). Germline V gene sequence: CDR1 SGDLS, CDR2 YYNGEE. This CDR3 has 18 amino acids. Deletions cut 3 bases from V and 5 bases from J, with 26 bases between.

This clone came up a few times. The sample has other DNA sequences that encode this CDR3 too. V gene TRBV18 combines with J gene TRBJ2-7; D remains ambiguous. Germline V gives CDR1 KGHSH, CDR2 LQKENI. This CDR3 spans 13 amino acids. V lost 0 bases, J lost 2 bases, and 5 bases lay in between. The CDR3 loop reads CASSPPSAYEQYF. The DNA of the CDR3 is TGTGCCAGCTCACCACCCTCAGCCTACGAGCAGTACTTC.

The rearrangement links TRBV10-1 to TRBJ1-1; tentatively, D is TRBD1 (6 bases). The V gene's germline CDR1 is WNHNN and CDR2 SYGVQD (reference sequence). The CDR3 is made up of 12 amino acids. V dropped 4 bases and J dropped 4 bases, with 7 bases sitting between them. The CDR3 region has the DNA TGCGCCAGCAGTGGGGGGGCCACTGAAGCTTTCTTT. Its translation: CASSGGATEAFF.

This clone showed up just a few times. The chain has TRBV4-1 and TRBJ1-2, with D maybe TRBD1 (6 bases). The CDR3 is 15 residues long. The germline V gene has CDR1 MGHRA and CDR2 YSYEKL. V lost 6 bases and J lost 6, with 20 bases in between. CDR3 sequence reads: CASRGGTPASDGYTF. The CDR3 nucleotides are TGCGCCAGCAGAGGGGGGACACCGGCCTCCGATGGCTACACCTTC.

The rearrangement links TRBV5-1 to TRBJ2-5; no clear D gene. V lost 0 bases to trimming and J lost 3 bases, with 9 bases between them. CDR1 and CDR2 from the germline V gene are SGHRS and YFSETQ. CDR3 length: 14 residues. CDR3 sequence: CASSLAHMEETQYF. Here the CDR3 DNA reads TGCGCCAGCAGCTTGGCTCACATGGAAGAGACCCAGTACTTC.

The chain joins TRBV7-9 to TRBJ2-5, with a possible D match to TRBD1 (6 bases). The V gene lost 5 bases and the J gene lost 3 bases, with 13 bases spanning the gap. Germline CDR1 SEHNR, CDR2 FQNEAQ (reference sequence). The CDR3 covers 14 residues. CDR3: CASSPSSGEETQYF. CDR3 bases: TGTGCCAGCAGCCCGTCTTCAGGGGAAGAGACCCAGTACTTC.

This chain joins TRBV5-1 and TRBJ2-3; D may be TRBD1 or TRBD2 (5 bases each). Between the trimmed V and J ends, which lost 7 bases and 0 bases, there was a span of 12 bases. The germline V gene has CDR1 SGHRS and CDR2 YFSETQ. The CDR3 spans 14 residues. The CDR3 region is CASGRGFSTDTQYF. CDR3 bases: TGCGCCAGCGGCCGGGGCTTTAGCACAGATACGCAGTATTTT. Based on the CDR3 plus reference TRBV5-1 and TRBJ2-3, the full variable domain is KAGVTQTPRYLIKTRGQQVTLSCSPISGHRSVSWYQQTPGQGLQFLFEYFSETQRNKGNFPGRFSGRQFSNSRSEMNVSTLELGDSALYLCASGRGFSTDTQYFGPGTRLTVL.

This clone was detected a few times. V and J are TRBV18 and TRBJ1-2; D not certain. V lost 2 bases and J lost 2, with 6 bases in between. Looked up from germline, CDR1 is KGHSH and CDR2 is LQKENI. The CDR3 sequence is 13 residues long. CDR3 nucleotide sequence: TGTGCCAGCTCACCAGCACAGAACTATGGCTACACCTTC. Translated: CASSPAQNYGYTF.

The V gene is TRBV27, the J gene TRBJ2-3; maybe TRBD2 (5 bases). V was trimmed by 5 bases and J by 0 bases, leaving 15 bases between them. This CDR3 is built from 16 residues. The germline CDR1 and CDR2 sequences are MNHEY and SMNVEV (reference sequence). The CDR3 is CASSTSSRWSTDTQYF. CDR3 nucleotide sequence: TGTGCCAGCAGTACCTCTAGCAGGTGGAGCACAGATACGCAGTATTTT.